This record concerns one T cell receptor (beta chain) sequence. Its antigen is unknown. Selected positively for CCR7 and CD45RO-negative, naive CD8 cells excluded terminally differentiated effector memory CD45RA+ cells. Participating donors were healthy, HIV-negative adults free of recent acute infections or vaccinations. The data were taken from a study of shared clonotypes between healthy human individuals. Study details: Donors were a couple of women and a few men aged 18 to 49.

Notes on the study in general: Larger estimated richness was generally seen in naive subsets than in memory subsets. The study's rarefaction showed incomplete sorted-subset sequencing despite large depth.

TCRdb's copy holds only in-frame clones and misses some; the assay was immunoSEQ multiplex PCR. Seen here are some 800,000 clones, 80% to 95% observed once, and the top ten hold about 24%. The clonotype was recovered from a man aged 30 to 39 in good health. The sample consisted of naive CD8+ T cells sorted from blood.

CDR3 region: CASWDGSNEQFF. The CDR3 DNA reads as TGTGCCAGCTGGGACGGGAGTAATGAGCAGTTCTTC. The chain uses TRBV7-9 and TRBJ2-1; tentative D call: TRBD2 (6 bases). From germline, CDR1 is SEHNR and CDR2 FQNEAQ (reference sequence). Between the trimmed V and J ends, which lost 8 bases and 7 bases, there was a span of 12 bases. The CDR3 totals 12 residues.